This T cell receptor beta chain was recovered during a study of T cell clonotyping in hematopoietic cell transplantation. Time point noted: recipient sample about 28 days before transplant, after cytoreduction. Clones were read by immunoSEQ multiplex PCR, and TCRdb kept only the in-frame ones, dropping some. This sample has about 47,000 clones, with approximately 80% found just once. Germline loops: CDR1 SNHLY, CDR2 FYNNEI. The CDR3 contains 15 residues. V lost 6 bases and J 4 bases, leaving 16 bases between the germline ends. The chain combines TRBV2 with TRBJ2-1, with D unclear. Sequenced here: peripheral blood mononuclear cells, sampled before stem cell transplant. The receptor's source is a man in his sixties with myelodysplastic syndrome. Some clones in this sample may be carry-over from other donors' samples. CDR3 in DNA: TGTGCCAGCAGCCCCCTCTTGGCCTCGTACAATGAGCAGTTCTTC. Protein sequence: CASSPLLASYNEQFF.